Listed here are 21 T cell receptor beta chains from one sample, sequenced in a study of T cells expressing NK-cell markers. TCRdb reanalyzed the 5' RACE reads, giving one entry per CDR3 protein sequence and no DNA. The sample spans about 300,000 distinct CDR3 sequences; the ten largest clones claim around 4%. The specimen was blood T cells: a sorted CD56 or NKG2C T cell subset, CD4+ or CD8+ T cells, or bulk PBMC T cells (not recorded which). The receptors originated from a woman between 18 and 70 years old in good health.

V is TRBV4-3 and J is TRBJ2-3; TCRdb picks TRBD1, but there is no DNA to check that call. Per germline, CDR1 LGHNA and CDR2 YSLEER. The CDR3 has 15 amino acids. CDR3 sequence: CASSQGTRTGGTQYF.

This chain connects TRBV20-1 to TRBJ2-4; TCRdb's D call of TRBD2 is untestable without DNA. Germline V CDR1 and CDR2: DFQATT, SNEGSKA (reference sequence). This CDR3 is built from 14 residues. The CDR3 loop reads CSARVSGGKNIQYF.

The J gene is TRBJ1-1, the V gene TRBV29-1. This CDR3 has 12 amino acids. Germline values: CDR1 SQVTM, CDR2 ANQGSEA. CDR3 loop: CSVGRGDTEAFF.

The chain is built from TRBV20-1 and TRBJ2-1. The CDR3 has 13 amino acids. Germline CDR1 and CDR2: DFQATT and SNEGSKA (reference sequence). CDR3 amino acids: CSALDGKVGEQFF.

The rearrangement joins TRBV11-2 to TRBJ2-2; absent DNA, TCRdb's TRBD2 call cannot be checked. Germline V gives CDR1 SGHAT, CDR2 FQNNGV. This CDR3 is built from 14 residues. CDR3 protein: CASSPGLVDGELFF. The full variable domain, completed using reference TRBV11-2 and TRBJ2-2, is EAGVAQSPRYKIIEKRQSVAFWCNPISGHATLYWYQQILGQGPKLLIQFQNNGVVDDSQLPKDRFSAERLKGVDSTLKIQPAKLEDSAVYLCASSPGLVDGELFFGEGSRLTVL.

The V call is TRBV12-3 or TRBV12-4, the J call TRBJ2-2; TCRdb returns TRBD2, unconfirmable since there is no DNA. The CDR3 is 15 residues long. CDR3: CASSPSGVRTGELFF.

CDR3 in amino acids: CSVVGQPGNYGYTF. J is TRBJ1-2 and V is TRBV29-1; TCRdb reports TRBD1, a call that lacks DNA to check it against. The CDR3 is made up of 14 amino acids. Germline V gene data show CDR1 as SQVTM and CDR2 as ANQGSEA.

The genes are TRBV7-9 and TRBJ2-3. Germline loops: CDR1 SEHNR, CDR2 FQNEAQ (reference sequence). CDR3 length equals 13 residues. This CDR3 reads CASSSETGDTQYF.

V and J are TRBV19 and TRBJ2-3; the TCRdb call, TRBD1, lacks DNA for checking. The CDR3 totals 14 residues. The germline CDR1 and CDR2 sequences are LNHDA and SQIVND (reference sequence). The CDR3 protein is CASKWGLETDTQYF.

V and J are TRBV6-2 or TRBV6-3 and TRBJ2-7; absent DNA, TCRdb's TRBD1 call cannot be checked. Germline values: CDR1 MNHEY, CDR2 SVGEGT. This CDR3 region has 13 residues. The CDR3 region is CATLGTGVYEQYF.

The chain carries TRBV6-5 and TRBJ1-4. Germline loops: CDR1 MNHEY, CDR2 SVGAGI. The CDR3 totals 16 residues. The CDR3 reads CASSYSMASTNEKLFF.

The chain's CDR3 is CSVAQGAVETQYF. The chain is built from TRBV29-1 and TRBJ2-5; TCRdb's D call, TRBD1, is unchecked because there is no DNA. Germline CDR1 reads SQVTM; CDR2 reads ANQGSEA. This CDR3 comprises 13 residues.

The chain recombines TRBV27 with TRBJ2-6. The CDR3 spans 15 residues. Germline CDR1 and CDR2: MNHEY and SMNVEV (reference sequence). The CDR3 sequence: CASRTPSSGANVLTF.

The V and J genes are TRBV11-2 and TRBJ2-6; TCRdb selects TRBD2, and the lack of DNA leaves this call unchecked. Germline V gives CDR1 SGHAT, CDR2 FQNNGV. The CDR3 is 16 residues long. The CDR3 here is CASSLGAYSGANVLTF.

This chain joins TRBV23-1 and TRBJ2-7; the D call of TRBD1 rests on TCRdb alone, since no DNA is present to check it. TRBV23-1 is an ORF, and what it does is uncertain. The CDR3 has 15 amino acids. The CDR3 reads CASSQSRTDPYEQYF.

The chain combines TRBV2 with TRBJ1-1; TCRdb indicates TRBD1, and absent DNA this call remains unverified. CDR1 and CDR2 (germline): SNHLY, FYNNEI. The CDR3 is 17 amino acids. CDR3: CASRAGTGGASNTEAFF.

V gene TRBV20-1 combines with J gene TRBJ2-1; the D call from TCRdb, TRBD1, cannot be confirmed without DNA. CDR1 is DFQATT and CDR2 is SNEGSKA in the germline V gene (reference sequence). The CDR3 sequence is 14 residues long. CDR3 residues: CSAGSTGVGYEQFF.

V and J are TRBV6-2 or TRBV6-3 and TRBJ2-1; without DNA, the TCRdb call of TRBD2 cannot be checked. Germline V CDR1 and CDR2: MNHEY, SVGEGT. The CDR3 extends over 17 amino acids. CDR3 amino acids: CASSYFGTSGRWNEQFF.

The chain uses TRBV12-3 or TRBV12-4 and TRBJ2-1. The length of the CDR3 is 13 residues. The CDR3 loop is CASRHLMYNEQFF.

The V and J genes are TRBV12-3 or TRBV12-4 and TRBJ2-2. There are 14 residues in the CDR3. CDR3 sequence reads: CASSLQRNTGELFF.

The chain has TRBV6-1 and TRBJ1-5; TCRdb indicates TRBD1, and absent DNA this call remains unverified. CDR3 length equals 16 residues. CDR1 MNHNS and CDR2 SASEGT come from the germline V gene. CDR3 sequence reads: CASSGQGGVGNQPQHF.